A selection of T cell receptor beta chains follows, all from one sample in a study of graft-versus-host responses after intestinal transplantation. For these TCRs, the target antigens are not known. Sequencing was performed with immunoSEQ multiplex PCR; in TCRdb, only in-frame clones are kept and a portion is missing. Among more than 95,000 clones listed, 93% were seen once. The sequencing here drew on unstimulated CD8+ T cells sorted from spleen or lymph node cells, taken before intestinal transplant. The source is a human donor who received an intestinal transplant. Both conserved end residues are part of each CDR3. The order of the fields is D gene, J gene, V gene, clone size, CDR3 DNA, CDR3 protein. A D gene is named only where the DNA matches it firmly. Clone size appears in some rows only: once, few, many, or a class for an expanded clone.

TRBD2	TRBJ2-1	TRBV25-1	NA	TGTGCCAGCAGTCAAGCGGGGGGCCGCATTAGCAATGAGCAGTTCTTC	CASSQAGGRISNEQFF
TRBD2	TRBJ2-5	TRBV6-5	NA	TGTGCCAGCAACCTAGCGGCCGAAGAGACCCAGTACTTC	CASNLAAEETQYF
NA	TRBJ2-5	TRBV7-6	NA	TGTGCCAGCAGCTTATACGGAGGAGAGACCCAGTACTTC	CASSLYGGETQYF
NA	TRBJ1-1	TRBV15	NA	TGTGCCACCAGCAGACCTGAGGTCGAGCGTGGCACTGAAGCTTTCTTT	CATSRPEVERGTEAFF
TRBD1	TRBJ1-1	TRBV2	once	TGTGCCAGCAGGGTCACTGGACAGGGGGCTGACACTGAAGCTTTCTTT	CASRVTGQGADTEAFF
NA	TRBJ2-2	TRBV25-1	NA	TGTGCCAGCAGTGCGATGTTGGGAGTTCCCACCGGGGAGCTGTTTTTT	CASSAMLGVPTGELFF
NA	TRBJ1-5	TRBV6-6	NA	TGTGCCAGCAGCTCGAGGTCCAATCAGCCCCAGCATTTT	CASSSRSNQPQHF
NA	TRBJ2-2	TRBV11-2	NA	TGTGCCAGCAGCTTAAACCGGATGATCACGAACACCGGGGAGCTGTTTTTT	CASSLNRMITNTGELFF
NA	TRBJ1-4	TRBV7-6	NA	TGTGCCAGCAGCCGTTCTACGGTGATACCAACTAATGAAAAACTGTTTTTT	CASSRSTVIPTNEKLFF
NA	TRBJ2-5	TRBV5-5	NA	TGTGCCAGCAGCTTGGGGACAGACCTCCAAGAGACCCAGTACTTC	CASSLGTDLQETQYF
NA	TRBJ1-5	TRBV27	few	TGTGCCAGCAGTTTATTAGGGGGGCCTATAGGTCAGCCCCAGCATTTT	CASSLLGGPIGQPQHF
NA	TRBJ2-7	TRBV5-5	NA	TGTGCCAGCAGCTTTTTCCAATTAACCTACGAGCAGTACTTC	CASSFFQLTYEQYF
NA	TRBJ1-1	TRBV7-7	NA	TGTGCCAGCAGCTCCGGGTTGGATGCTGAAGCTTTCTTT	CASSSGLDAEAFF
NA	TRBJ2-3	TRBV4-1	once	TGCGCCAGCAGCCAAGAGGGGAGGACGCAGTATTTT	CASSQEGRTQYF
NA	TRBJ1-1	TRBV19	NA	TGTGCCAGTAGTGCCCATTGGGGGTTGAACACTGAAGCTTTCTTT	CASSAHWGLNTEAFF
TRBD1	TRBJ2-1	TRBV19	NA	TGTGCCAGTAGTATTTTCGGGACAGGGGGCTACAATGAGCAGTTCTTC	CASSIFGTGGYNEQFF
NA	TRBJ2-7	TRBV5-1	once	TGCGCCAGCAGCCCACTGCCAGGGGACGGCTACGAGCAGTACTTC	CASSPLPGDGYEQYF
NA	TRBJ2-1	TRBV2	NA	TGTGCCAGCAGTGAAGACTCAGGGAACAATGAGCAGTTCTTC	CASSEDSGNNEQFF
TRBD1	TRBJ2-7	TRBV27	NA	TGTGCCAGCAGGACAGGGTCGAGCCCCTACGAGCAGTACTTC	CASRTGSSPYEQYF
NA	TRBJ2-7	TRBV4-1	NA	TGCGCCAGCAGCGAGGGACCGCTATCCTACGAGCAGTACTTC	CASSEGPLSYEQYF
NA	TRBJ2-3	TRBV5-4	NA	TGTGCCAGCAGCTTGTGGGACCCCACAGATACGCAGTATTTT	CASSLWDPTDTQYF
NA	TRBJ1-1	TRBV29-1	NA	TGCAGCGCTTTGGGAGATATGAACACTGAAGCTTTCTTT	CSALGDMNTEAFF
TRBD1	TRBJ1-2	TRBV19	NA	TGTGCCAGTAGTCCCGGGACAGGGAATGGCTACACCTTC	CASSPGTGNGYTF
TRBD2	TRBJ2-5	TRBV13	NA	TGTGCCAGCAGCTTACCAGCGGGGACCCAAGAGACCCAGTACTTC	CASSLPAGTQETQYF
NA	TRBJ2-5	TRBV7-9	NA	TGTGCCAGCAGCTCTCCCTGGGGGCCTCCCTCCAGAGAGACCCAGTACTTC	CASSSPWGPPSRETQYF
NA	TRBJ2-7	TRBV15	NA	TGTGCCACCAGCAGAGGGACTTCCGACGAGCAGTACTTC	CATSRGTSDEQYF